This T cell receptor beta chain was sequenced during a study of T cells expressing NK-cell markers (dated by TCRdb to 2020 to 2022). Background for the entire study: In sorted CD3+CD56+NKG2C+, CD3+CD56+NKG2C- and CD3+CD56-NKG2C+ T-cell subsets from several donors, TCR beta-chain repertoires were profiled. Among the eight sequenced donors, only one was HCMV-seronegative, while the other seven were HCMV-seropositive. Randomly selected healthy volunteers, three men and five women, were used as the eight sequenced donors. Libraries were sequenced as 2 x 150 bp reads on Illumina HiSeq 2000/2500, MiSeq or NextSeq.

From a lookup of the germline V gene, CDR1 and CDR2 are MNHNS and SASEGT. Spanning cysteine to phenylalanine, the CDR3 consists of 15 amino acids. No DNA appears here. General conclusions and limits of the study: It remained unclear whether the expanded NKG2C-expressing T cell clones were specific for HCMV antigens. In five to seven donors, the dominant CD3+CD56+NKG2C+ clonotypes were among the top 10 CD8+ clonotypes and accounted for about 1.0-7.5% of CD8+ T cells. Those dominant clonotypes were again the most abundant among CD3+CD56-NKG2C+ cells in a handful of donors, at about 28.3-65%.

On this clonotype itself: Its antigen is currently not known.

HCMV-specific IgG was detected in serum with a commercial ELISA kit to determine HCMV serostatus. Peripheral blood mononuclear cells were isolated from blood by Ficoll density gradient centrifugation. The sequencing machine was an Illumina HiSeq 2000. TCR beta cDNA libraries were prepared using 5'RACE template switching, which introduced a universal primer site and unique molecular identifiers. cDNA synthesis was primed from the TCR beta constant segment, followed by two successive PCR amplification steps. Per the authors' processing: MIGEC handled demultiplexing of the reads and grouping by UMI, while MiTCR was used to assemble and quantify clonotypes. To remove erroneous sequences, TCR cDNA sequences were retained only when supported by two or more reads. The tcR package was used for downstream repertoire analysis, and clonotypes were matched between fractions using CDR3 nucleotide sequence together with V segment. Antigen specificity was annotated against VDJdb with VDJmatch, allowing one amino acid substitution in CDR3. Each entry corresponds to one CDR3 protein sequence from reads that TCRdb reprocessed, and DNA is not given. The V and J calls come from TCRdb's annotation, not from the publication. Per the sample table, the count is roughly 380,000 distinct CDR3 sequences. Of the sample, around 5.2% falls within the top ten clones.

The sequenced sample consisted of blood T cells: a sorted CD56 or NKG2C T cell subset, CD4+ or CD8+ T cells, or bulk PBMC T cells (not recorded which). This TCR was sampled from a man between 18 and 69 years old in good health. The chain links TRBV6-1 with TRBJ1-1; TCRdb lists TRBD1, though no DNA is available to test this call. The CDR3 region: CASSEYEGMGTEAFF.